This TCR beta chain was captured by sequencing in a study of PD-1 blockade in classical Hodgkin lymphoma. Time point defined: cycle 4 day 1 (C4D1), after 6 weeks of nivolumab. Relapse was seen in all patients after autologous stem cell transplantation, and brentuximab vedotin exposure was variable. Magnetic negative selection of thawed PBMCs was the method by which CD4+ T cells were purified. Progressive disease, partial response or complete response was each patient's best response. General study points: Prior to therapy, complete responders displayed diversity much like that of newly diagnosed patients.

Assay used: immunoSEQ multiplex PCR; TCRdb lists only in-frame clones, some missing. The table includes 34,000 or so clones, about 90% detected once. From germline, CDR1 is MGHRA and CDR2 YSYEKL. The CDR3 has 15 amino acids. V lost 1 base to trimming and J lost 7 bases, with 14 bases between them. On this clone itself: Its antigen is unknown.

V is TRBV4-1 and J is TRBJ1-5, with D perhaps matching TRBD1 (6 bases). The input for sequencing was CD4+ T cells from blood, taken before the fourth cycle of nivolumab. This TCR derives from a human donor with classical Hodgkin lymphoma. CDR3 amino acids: CASSQVEQGTQPQHF. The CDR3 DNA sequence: TGCGCCAGCAGCCAAGTGGAACAGGGTACGCAGCCCCAGCATTTT.